These 8 T cell receptor beta chains originate from one sample sequenced in a study of T cell responses to AZD1222 COVID-19 vaccine. The repertoire was sequenced with immunoSEQ multiplex PCR; TCRdb's copy has only in-frame clones and lacks some. Here the sample spans 160,000 or so clones, around nine tenths being singletons. Material: peripheral blood, obtained on day 0 of AZD1222 vaccination. The receptor set was obtained from an adult in good health.

The gene calls are TRBV5-4 and TRBJ1-4; 8 bases are shared with TRBD1. V was pared by 3 bases and J by 4 bases, with 2 bases of the junction left unmatched. Germline lookup yields CDR1 SGHNT and CDR2 YYREEE (reference sequence). The CDR3 has 14 residues. The DNA for the CDR3 is TGTGCCAGCAGCTCTACAGGGGGTAATGAAAAACTGTTTTTT. It specifies CASSSTGGNEKLFF.

The chain employs TRBV28 and TRBJ1-1; D remains unclear. Trimming stripped 6 bases from V and 7 bases from J, with 18 bases between. The CDR3 has 14 residues. CDR1 and CDR2 from the germline V gene are MDHEN and SYDVKM. CDR3 sequence reads: CASSPLSSGGEAFF. The CDR3 DNA is TGTGCCAGCAGCCCCCTCTCGTCTGGAGGTGAAGCTTTCTTT.

The V call is TRBV7-2, the J call TRBJ1-5; D gene ambiguous. CDR1 is SGHTA, CDR2 FQGNSA, per germline. This CDR3 comprises 15 residues. V was pared by 1 base and J by 2 bases, with 9 bases between. The DNA for the CDR3 is TGTGCCAGCAGCTTAGAGCCGGGTCGCAATCAGCCCCAGCATTTT. This encodes CASSLEPGRNQPQHF.

This clone was detected ten times or more. The gene calls are TRBV28 and TRBJ2-7; the D gene is possibly TRBD1 (6 bases). V was trimmed by 5 bases and J by 0 bases, leaving 11 bases between them. This CDR3 is 14 amino acids long. In germline, CDR1 is MDHEN, CDR2 SYDVKM. The DNA for the CDR3 is TGTGCCAGCAGTGGGGGCCCAAGCTCCTACGAGCAGTACTTC. Translated: CASSGGPSSYEQYF.

V and J are TRBV9 and TRBJ1-2; D remains ambiguous. Trimming stripped 0 bases from V and 1 base from J, with 13 bases between. Germline CDR1 SGDLS, CDR2 YYNGEE. CDR3 size: 16 residues. The DNA of the CDR3 is TGTGCCAGCAGCGTAGATGCAGGTCGTATTAACTATGGCTACACCTTC. It yields the protein CASSVDAGRINYGYTF.

This clone was seen more than once but under ten times. The V call is TRBV25-1, the J call TRBJ2-2; 8 positions match TRBD2. CDR3 length: 14 amino acids. The V gene end was trimmed by 7 bases and the J gene end by 4 bases; junction bases not matched to a gene: 5. Germline-derived CDR1 and CDR2 are MGHDK and SYGVNS. CDR3 in DNA: TGTGCCAGCACCGGGGGGGCCAGCACCGGGGAGCTGTTTTTT. It translates to CASTGGASTGELFF. Based on the CDR3 plus reference TRBV25-1 and TRBJ2-2, the full variable domain is EADIYQTPRYLVIGTGKKITLECSQTMGHDKMYWYQQDPGMELHLIHYSYGVNSTEKGDLSSESTVSRIRTEHFPLTLESARPSHTSQYLCASTGGASTGELFFGEGSRLTVL.

The rearrangement links TRBV5-1 to TRBJ1-1; D call uncertain. CDR1 and CDR2 from the germline V gene are SGHRS and YFSETQ. This CDR3 is 14 amino acids long. V lost 0 bases, J lost 4 bases, and 10 bases lay in between. CDR3 loop: CASSLGTVVTEAFF. CDR3 in DNA: TGCGCCAGCAGCTTGGGGACGGTGGTCACTGAAGCTTTCTTT.

The rearrangement links TRBV19 to TRBJ2-1; perhaps TRBD1 as D (6 bases). The V gene's germline CDR1 is LNHDA and CDR2 SQIVND (reference sequence). The CDR3 runs to 16 residues. V dropped 4 bases and J dropped 3 bases, with 16 bases sitting between them. The CDR3 coding sequence is TGTGCCAGTAGTACCCAATATCCAGGGGACTACAATGAGCAGTTCTTC. It is translated as CASSTQYPGDYNEQFF.